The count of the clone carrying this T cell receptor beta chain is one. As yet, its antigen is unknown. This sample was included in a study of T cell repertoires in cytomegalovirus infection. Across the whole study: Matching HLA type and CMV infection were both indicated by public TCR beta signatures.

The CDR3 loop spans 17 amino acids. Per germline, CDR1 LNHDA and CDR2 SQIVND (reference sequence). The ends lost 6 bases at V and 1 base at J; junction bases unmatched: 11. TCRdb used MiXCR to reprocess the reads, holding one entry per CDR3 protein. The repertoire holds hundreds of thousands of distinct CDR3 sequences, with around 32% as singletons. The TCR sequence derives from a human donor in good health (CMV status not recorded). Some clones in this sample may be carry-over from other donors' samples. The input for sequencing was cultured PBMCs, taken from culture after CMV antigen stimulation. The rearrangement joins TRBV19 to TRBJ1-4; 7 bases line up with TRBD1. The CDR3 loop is CASRRNGDSVTNEKLFF. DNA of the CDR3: TGTGCCAGTAGACGAAACGGGGACAGCGTAACTAATGAAAAACTGTTTTTT. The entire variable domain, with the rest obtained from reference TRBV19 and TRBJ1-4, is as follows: DGGITQSPKYLFRKEGQNVTLSCEQNLNHDAMYWYRQDPGQGLRLIYYSQIVNDFQKGDIAEGYSVSREKKESFPLTVTSAQKNPTAFYLCASRRNGDSVTNEKLFFGSGTQLSVL.